The 21 T cell receptor beta chains reported below all come from one sample, sequenced in a study of OX40 agonist ivuxolimab in advanced cancers. Some clones are missing from TCRdb's copy, which holds only in-frame ones; the method was immunoSEQ multiplex PCR. The sample lists 55,000 to 85,000 clones; roughly 85% were seen once. This specimen consisted of CD4+ or CD8+ T cells sorted from blood, obtained in a trial of the OX40 agonist ivuxolimab. These receptors were collected from an adult with an advanced solid tumor such as melanoma, head and neck, liver or kidney cancer.

CDR3 in DNA: TGTGCCAGCACCAGTTCCTACGAGCAGTACTTC. Translating gives CASTSSYEQYF. The chain couples TRBV6-1 to TRBJ2-7; D is uncertain. CDR1 and CDR2 from the germline V gene are MNHNS and SASEGT. V gave up 7 bases and J gave up 1 base, with 5 bases separating them. The CDR3 has 11 amino acids.

This rearrangement joins TRBV5-1 to TRBJ2-7; a weak D match, TRBD1 (5 bases). Per germline, CDR1 SGHRS and CDR2 YFSETQ. Trimming stripped 7 bases from V and 1 base from J, with 12 bases between. This CDR3 has 13 amino acids. CDR3 protein: CASSLDISYEQYF. Written as DNA, the CDR3 is TGCGCCAGCTCCCTGGACATTTCCTACGAGCAGTACTTC.

This rearrangement joins TRBV6-5 to TRBJ2-5; possibly TRBD1 for D (6 bases). This CDR3 region has 15 residues. The ends were cut back, 5 bases at V and 2 bases at J, with 15 bases in the middle. In germline, CDR1 is MNHEY, CDR2 SVGAGI. CDR3 sequence: CASSPQTGGQETQYF. The CDR3 DNA follows: TGTGCCAGCAGTCCCCAGACAGGCGGGCAAGAGACCCAGTACTTC.

The chain carries TRBV13 and TRBJ1-4; TRBD1 might be the D (6 bases). Germline V CDR1 and CDR2: PRHDT, FYEKMQ (reference sequence). The CDR3 sequence is 14 residues long. Trimming removed 2 bases from V and 7 bases from J, with 11 bases in between. The CDR3 reads CASSLSRGGEKLFF. CDR3 DNA sequence: TGTGCCAGCAGCTTAAGTCGAGGGGGTGAAAAACTGTTTTTT.

The V gene is TRBV5-6, the J gene TRBJ1-2; no clear D. The ends were cut back, 0 bases at V and 8 bases at J, with 23 bases in the middle. The CDR3 is 17 amino acids. Germline loops: CDR1 SGHDT, CDR2 YYEEEE. CDR3 residues: CASSLVATSPNLLGYTF. CDR3 nucleotides: TGTGCCAGCAGCTTGGTCGCGACTTCCCCTAACCTGCTCGGCTACACCTTC.

The chain joins TRBV2 to TRBJ1-2, with 7 bases aligning to TRBD1. CDR1 SNHLY and CDR2 FYNNEI come from the germline V gene. Unmatched junction bases numbered 7, after V lost 5 bases and J lost 4 bases. CDR3 length: 14 amino acids. The CDR3 loop is CASSPGTALYGYTF. Here the CDR3 DNA reads TGTGCCAGCAGTCCCGGGACAGCCCTCTATGGCTACACCTTC.

This sequence joins TRBV19 and TRBJ2-1, with TRBD1 matching 7 bases. Germline assignment: CDR1 LNHDA and CDR2 SQIVND (reference sequence). This CDR3 has 15 residues. The V segment lost 3 bases and the J segment 3 bases; nucleotides outside the gene matches: 5. CDR3: CASSISGQLYNEQFF. The CDR3 DNA is TGTGCCAGTAGTATTTCGGGACAGCTCTACAATGAGCAGTTCTTC.

V is TRBV28 and J is TRBJ1-2; D is unresolved. The germline V and J ends were trimmed by 6 bases and 7 bases, with 15 bases remaining between them. From germline, CDR1 is MDHEN and CDR2 SYDVKM. The CDR3 length is 13 residues. The CDR3 here is CASRNSDGSGYTF. The CDR3 nucleotides are TGTGCCAGCAGAAACAGCGACGGGAGTGGCTACACCTTC.

The chain couples TRBV19 to TRBJ1-4; D possibly corresponds to TRBD1 (5 bases). Germline V gives CDR1 LNHDA, CDR2 SQIVND (reference sequence). V was pared by 5 bases and J by 0 bases, with 16 bases between. This CDR3 has 17 residues. This CDR3 reads CASSPLDTIATNEKLFF. The CDR3 DNA is TGTGCCAGTAGTCCTTTGGACACAATCGCAACTAATGAAAAACTGTTTTTT.

The V gene is TRBV5-4, the J gene TRBJ1-2, with no clear D. The CDR3 has 13 residues. Trimming removed 2 bases from V and 1 base from J, with 6 bases in between. Looked up from germline, CDR1 is SGHNT and CDR2 is YYREEE (reference sequence). Here the CDR3 reads CASSLIRNYGYTF. The CDR3 coding sequence is TGTGCCAGCAGCTTAATCCGTAACTATGGCTACACCTTC.

The rearrangement joins TRBV2 to TRBJ1-2; D gene ambiguous. The ends were cut back, 3 bases at V and 5 bases at J, with 10 bases in the middle. Germline assignment: CDR1 SNHLY and CDR2 FYNNEI. The CDR3 length is 13 residues. The CDR3 DNA reads as TGTGCCAGCAGTGAGGGGAGGGTTTATGGCTACACCTTC. Amino acids: CASSEGRVYGYTF.

There are a few counts of this clone. This chain uses TRBV27 with TRBJ1-4; no clear D. Germline CDR1 MNHEY, CDR2 SMNVEV (reference sequence). The CDR3 runs to 14 residues. V gave up 0 bases and J gave up 5 bases, with 7 bases separating them. For the CDR3, the DNA is TGTGCCAGCAGTTTATCCAAAGAGAATGAAAAACTGTTTTTT. Residues: CASSLSKENEKLFF.

This rearrangement joins TRBV28 to TRBJ2-7, with 9 bases aligning to TRBD2. In germline, CDR1 is MDHEN, CDR2 SYDVKM. The CDR3 extends over 14 amino acids. V lost 7 bases to trimming and J lost 6 bases; unmatched junction nucleotides: 10. DNA for the CDR3: TGTGCCAGCAACCGGGTAGCGGGGGAGCGCGAGCAGTACTTC. Protein sequence: CASNRVAGEREQYF.

This chain uses TRBV18 with TRBJ2-5; D possibly uses TRBD1 or TRBD2 (5 bases each). Matching the DNA end better, TRBJ2-7 makes the J call doubtful. There are 13 residues in the CDR3. Germline V lookup: CDR1 KGHSH, CDR2 LQKENI. CDR3 loop: CASGTGTTYEQYF. The CDR3 region has the DNA TGTGCCAGCGGGACCGGAACAACCTACGAGCAGTACTTC.

V gene TRBV5-5 combines with J gene TRBJ2-4, with a tentative D call TRBD2 (5 bases). The V gene's germline CDR1 is SGHKS and CDR2 YYEKEE (reference sequence). Deletions cut 0 bases from V and 5 bases from J, with 12 bases between. There are 15 residues in the CDR3. The CDR3 sequence is CASSLAGVSQNIQYF. CDR3 bases: TGTGCCAGCAGCTTGGCCGGGGTAAGCCAAAACATTCAGTACTTC.

V and J are TRBV2 and TRBJ1-5, with D perhaps TRBD1 (5 bases). Germline loops: CDR1 SNHLY, CDR2 FYNNEI. Trimming removed 8 bases from V and 0 bases from J, with 11 bases in between. This CDR3 region has 14 residues. In DNA form, the CDR3 reads TGTGCCAGCGTGGGGGGTTATAGCAATCAGCCCCAGCATTTT. Its protein is CASVGGYSNQPQHF.

This clone was seen more than once but under ten times. V usage is TRBV5-4 and J usage is TRBJ2-1, with 8 bases lining up with TRBD2. J was trimmed by 5 bases and V by 0 bases; bases with no gene match: 4. The CDR3 is made up of 15 amino acids. CDR1 is SGHNT and CDR2 is YYREEE in the germline V gene (reference sequence). CDR3 sequence reads: CASSLDSGVHNEQFF. The CDR3 bases are TGTGCCAGCAGCTTGGATAGCGGGGTTCACAATGAGCAGTTCTTC. The entire variable domain, with the rest obtained from reference TRBV5-4 and TRBJ2-1, is as follows: ETGVTQSPTHLIKTRGQQVTLRCSSQSGHNTVSWYQQALGQGPQFIFQYYREEENGRGNFPPRFSGLQFPNYSSELNVNALELDDSALYLCASSLDSGVHNEQFFGPGTRLTVL.

The rearrangement joins TRBV27 to TRBJ2-7, with 7 nucleotides matching TRBD1. Germline assignment: CDR1 MNHEY and CDR2 SMNVEV (reference sequence). This CDR3 comprises 15 residues. Trimming took 10 bases from V and 0 from J; bases not matched to a gene: 12. CDR3 nucleotides: TGTGCCACCCTAGATCCGAGACAGGGCTCCTACGAGCAGTACTTC. This translates into CATLDPRQGSYEQYF.

Written as DNA, the CDR3 is TGTGCCAGCAGCTTTTTGGATAGGGAAGATGGCTACACCTTC. It encodes CASSFLDREDGYTF. The chain uses TRBV5-6 and TRBJ1-2; no clear D gene. The length of the CDR3 is 14 residues. Trimming removed 2 bases at V and 6 bases at J, with 14 bases between. The V gene's germline CDR1 is SGHDT and CDR2 YYEEEE.

The V call is TRBV6-5, the J call TRBJ2-5, with 8 bases lining up with TRBD2. Germline trimming cut 6 bases from V and 7 bases from J; bases unmatched to any gene: 7. The germline V gene has CDR1 MNHEY and CDR2 SVGAGI. There are 13 residues in the CDR3. CDR3 amino acids: CASRPRGGLTQYF. The DNA for the CDR3 is TGTGCCAGCAGGCCCCGGGGGGGCTTGACCCAGTACTTC.

J is TRBJ1-5 and V is TRBV19; D remains ambiguous. The CDR3 is 14 amino acids. The V gene's germline CDR1 is LNHDA and CDR2 SQIVND (reference sequence). V was clipped by 0 bases and J by 5 bases, with 8 bases between them. Written as DNA, the CDR3 is TGTGCCAGTAGTATAGACCGACCCCATCAGCCCCAGCATTTT. It codes for CASSIDRPHQPQHF.